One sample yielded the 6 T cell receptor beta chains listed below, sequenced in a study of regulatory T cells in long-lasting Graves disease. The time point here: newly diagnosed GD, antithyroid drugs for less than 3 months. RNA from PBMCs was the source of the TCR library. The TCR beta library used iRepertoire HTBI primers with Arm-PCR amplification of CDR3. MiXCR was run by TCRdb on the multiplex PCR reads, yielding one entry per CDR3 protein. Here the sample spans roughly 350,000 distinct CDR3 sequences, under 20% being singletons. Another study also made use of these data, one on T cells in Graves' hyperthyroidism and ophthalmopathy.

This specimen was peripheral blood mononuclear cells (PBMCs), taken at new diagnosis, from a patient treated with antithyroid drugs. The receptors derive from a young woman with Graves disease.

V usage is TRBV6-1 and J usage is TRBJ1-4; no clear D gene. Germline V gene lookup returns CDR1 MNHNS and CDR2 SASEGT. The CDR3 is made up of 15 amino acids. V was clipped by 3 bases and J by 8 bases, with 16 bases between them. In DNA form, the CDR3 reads TGTGCCAGCAGTGAGACCCCCGGAGAGCGGGAAAAACTGTTTTTT. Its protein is CASSETPGEREKLFF.

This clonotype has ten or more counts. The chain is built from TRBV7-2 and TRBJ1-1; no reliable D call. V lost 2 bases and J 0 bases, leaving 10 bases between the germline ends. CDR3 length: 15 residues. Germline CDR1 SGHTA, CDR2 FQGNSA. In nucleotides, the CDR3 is TGTGCCAGCAGCTTAAATGGACTCTTGAACACTGAAGCTTTCTTT. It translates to CASSLNGLLNTEAFF.

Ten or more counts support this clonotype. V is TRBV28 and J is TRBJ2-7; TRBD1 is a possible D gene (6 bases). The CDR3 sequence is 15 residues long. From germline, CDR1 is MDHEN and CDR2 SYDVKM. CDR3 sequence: CASTPPGQGHDEQYF. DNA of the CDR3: TGTGCTTCTACCCCTCCGGGACAAGGACACGACGAGCAGTACTTC.

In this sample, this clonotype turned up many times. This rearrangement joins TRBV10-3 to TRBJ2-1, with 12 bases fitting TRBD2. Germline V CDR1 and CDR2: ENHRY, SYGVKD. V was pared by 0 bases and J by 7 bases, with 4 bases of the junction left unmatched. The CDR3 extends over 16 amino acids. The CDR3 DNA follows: TGTGCCATCAGTGAGTCAACTAGCGGGGGGTTGAATGAGCAGTTCTTC. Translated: CAISESTSGGLNEQFF.

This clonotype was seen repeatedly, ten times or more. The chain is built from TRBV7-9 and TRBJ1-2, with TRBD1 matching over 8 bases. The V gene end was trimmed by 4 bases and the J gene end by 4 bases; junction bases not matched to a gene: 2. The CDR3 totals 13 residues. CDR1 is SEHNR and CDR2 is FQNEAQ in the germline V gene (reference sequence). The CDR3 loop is CASSSDRAYGYTF. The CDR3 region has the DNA TGTGCCAGCAGCTCGGACAGGGCCTATGGCTACACCTTC.

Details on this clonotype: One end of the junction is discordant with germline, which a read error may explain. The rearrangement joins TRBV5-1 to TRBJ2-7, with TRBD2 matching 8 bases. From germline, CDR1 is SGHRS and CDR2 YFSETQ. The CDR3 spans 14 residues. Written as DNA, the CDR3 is TGTGCCAGCAGCGGGAGACAAAACTCCTACGAGCAGTACTTC. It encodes CASSGRQNSYEQYF.